The rows below give T cell receptor beta chains drawn from one sample of a study of cytomegalovirus exposure and HLA in healthy donors. Generated by immunoSEQ multiplex PCR, the TCRdb table keeps only in-frame clones and is missing some. This table has 110,000 or so clones, roughly 9% appearing once. The sequenced sample was PBMCs. The receptor source for this set is a woman between 35 and 50 years old in good health and CMV-seropositive. CDR3s include the opening cysteine and the closing phenylalanine or tryptophan. D genes are given only for firm matches. The listing skips clone size in some rows; elsewhere it reads once, few, many or a size class.

D	V	J	size	CDR3	DNA
TRBD1	TRBV18	TRBJ1-4	NA	CASSPPNRGRLREKLFF	TGTGCCAGCTCACCCCCTAACAGGGGGCGCTTGCGGGAAAAACTGTTTTTT
NA	TRBV5-4	TRBJ2-1	few	CASSQGGGYNEQFF	TGTGCCAGCAGCCAGGGTGGGGGGTACAATGAGCAGTTCTTC
NA	TRBV10-3	TRBJ1-3	few	CAIRRESSHTIYF	TGTGCCATCAGGCGGGAATCAAGTCACACCATATATTTT
TRBD2	TRBV2	TRBJ2-7	few	CASSKLGLAGGKQYF	TGTGCCAGCAGTAAACTAGGACTAGCGGGGGGGAAGCAGTACTTC
TRBD1	TRBV10-3	TRBJ1-2	NA	CAISAGQDRGYTF	TGTGCCATCAGTGCGGGACAGGATCGCGGCTACACCTTC
NA	TRBV30	TRBJ1-6	few	CAWSPGGVNSPLHF	TGTGCCTGGAGCCCCGGGGGGGTTAATTCACCCCTCCACTTT
TRBD1	TRBV19	TRBJ1-1	NA	CASSQGGGTEAFF	TGTGCCAGTAGTCAGGGGGGTGGCACTGAAGCTTTCTTT
NA	TRBV20-1	TRBJ2-1	NA	CSAPIYNEQFF	TGCAGTGCCCCCATCTACAATGAGCAGTTCTTC
TRBD1	TRBV19	TRBJ1-1	NA	CASILPLRGQGDEAFF	TGTGCCAGTATCCTACCCTTAAGGGGACAGGGTGATGAAGCTTTCTTT
NA	TRBV6-4	TRBJ1-2	NA	CASSYLRANYGYTF	TGTGCCAGCAGTTACTTGAGGGCTAACTATGGCTACACCTTC
TRBD1	TRBV19	TRBJ2-2	NA	CASSMATGGTGELFF	TGTGCCAGTAGTATGGCCACAGGGGGCACCGGGGAGCTGTTTTTT
TRBD1	TRBV28	TRBJ2-2	NA	CASSGTGGTGELFF	TGTGCCAGCAGTGGGACAGGGGGCACCGGGGAGCTGTTTTTT
TRBD1	TRBV27	TRBJ2-1	few	CASSSDRGKRNEQFF	TGTGCCAGCAGTTCCGACAGGGGCAAGAGGAATGAGCAGTTCTTC
NA	TRBV4-1	TRBJ1-1	NA	CASSRGNTEAFF	TGCGCCAGCAGCCGAGGGAACACTGAAGCTTTCTTT
NA	TRBV6-1	TRBJ1-5	few	CASSTGPNQPQHF	TGTGCCAGCAGTACAGGGCCCAATCAGCCCCAGCATTTT
TRBD1	TRBV11-2	TRBJ1-4	NA	CASSSTGTVNEKLFF	TGTGCCAGCAGCTCGACCGGGACAGTGAATGAAAAACTGTTTTTT
NA	TRBV19	TRBJ2-7	few	CASSIQGQKYF	TGTGCCAGTAGTATACAAGGACAGAAGTACTTC
NA	TRBV9	TRBJ1-4	many	CASSVAMGGMAEKLFF	TGTGCCAGCAGCGTAGCTATGGGGGGGATGGCAGAAAAACTGTTTTTT
TRBD2	TRBV7-9	TRBJ2-2	few	CASRPGTSVPGELFF	TGTGCCAGCAGGCCCGGGACTAGCGTGCCCGGGGAGCTGTTTTTT
NA	TRBV11-2	TRBJ1-4	NA	CASSLQISEKLFF	TGTGCCAGCAGCTTACAGATAAGTGAAAAACTGTTTTTT
TRBD2	TRBV2	TRBJ2-3	NA	CASRETSGGADTQYF	TGTGCCAGCAGGGAGACTAGCGGGGGAGCAGATACGCAGTATTTT
TRBD1	TRBV30	TRBJ1-6	few	CAWVGTGNSPLHF	TGTGCCTGGGTGGGGACAGGAAATTCACCCCTCCACTTT
NA	TRBV21-1	TRBJ1-1	few	CASSKAPGCTEAFF	TGTGCCAGCAGCAAAGCCCCGGGGTGCACTGAAGCTTTCTTT
NA	TRBV11-2	TRBJ1-4	few	CASSQAGGFAEKLFF	TGTGCCAGCAGCCAGGCGGGGGGTTTTGCTGAAAAACTGTTTTTT
TRBD2	TRBV27	TRBJ2-7	NA	CAIGGGYEQYF	TGTGCCATCGGGGGGGGTTACGAGCAGTACTTC
TRBD1	TRBV7-8	TRBJ1-2	NA	CASSPIQGASDYGYTF	TGTGCCAGCAGCCCTATACAGGGGGCGAGTGACTATGGCTACACCTTC
NA	TRBV5-1	TRBJ1-1	few	CASSLDQKNTEAFF	TGCGCCAGCAGCTTGGACCAGAAGAACACTGAAGCTTTCTTT
NA	TRBV19	TRBJ1-1	few	CASSILERVAFF	TGTGCCAGTAGTATCCTCGAACGGGTCGCTTTCTTT
NA	TRBV4-1	TRBJ1-5	few	CASSQYLRGYDQPQHF	TGCGCCAGCAGCCAATATCTCAGGGGATATGATCAGCCCCAGCATTTT
TRBD2	TRBV30	TRBJ2-3	few	CAWSVSGGAGDTQYF	TGTGCCTGGAGTGTCAGCGGGGGGGCGGGAGATACGCAGTATTTT
NA	TRBV11-2	TRBJ1-2	few	CASSERTASDYGYTF	TGTGCCAGCAGCGAACGGACAGCGAGTGATTATGGCTACACCTTC
NA	TRBV5-1	TRBJ1-3	few	CASSSQVGNTIYF	TGCGCCAGCAGCTCCCAGGTGGGAAACACCATATATTTT
NA	TRBV10-2	TRBJ1-3	few	CASSDPARESGNTIYF	TGCGCCAGCAGTGACCCCGCCCGAGAATCAGGAAACACCATATATTTT
TRBD1	TRBV28	TRBJ1-5	few	CASNGGQGAKGNQPQHF	TGTGCCAGCAACGGGGGACAGGGGGCGAAAGGCAATCAGCCCCAGCATTTT
TRBD1	TRBV7-9	TRBJ2-4	NA	CASSLLDRGPPRERIQYF	TGTGCCAGCAGTCTACTGGACAGGGGGCCGCCCCGGGAGCGCATTCAGTACTTC
NA	TRBV5-1	TRBJ2-2	NA	CASSYRTGTGELFF	TGCGCCAGCAGCTACCGAACAGGTACCGGGGAGCTGTTTTTT
TRBD1	TRBV18	TRBJ2-7	few	CASSPGQGAYEQYF	TGTGCCAGCTCACCCGGACAGGGAGCCTACGAGCAGTACTTC
NA	TRBV18	TRBJ1-2	NA	CASSPGETSYRYPF	TGTGCCAGCTCACCAGGGGAGACCTCTTACCGCTACCCCTTC
NA	TRBV20-1	TRBJ2-5	NA	CSAILQETQYF	TGCAGTGCTATCCTTCAAGAGACCCAGTACTTC
TRBD2	TRBV28	TRBJ2-1	NA	CASRSPGLAGDNNEQFF	TGTGCCAGCAGGTCGCCCGGCCTAGCGGGGGACAACAATGAGCAGTTCTTC
NA	TRBV11-2	TRBJ2-7	NA	CASSLGATVLEEEQYF	TGTGCCAGCAGCTTGGGGGCCACCGTTCTGGAAGAAGAGCAGTACTTC
TRBD1	TRBV5-4	TRBJ2-7	NA	CASSLGGDRGHEQYF	TGTGCCAGCAGCTTGGGAGGGGACAGGGGCCACGAGCAGTACTTC
TRBD2	TRBV5-1	TRBJ2-3	few	CASSLVLAGSTDTQYF	TGCGCCAGCAGCTTGGTATTAGCGGGGAGCACAGATACGCAGTATTTT
NA	TRBV6-5	TRBJ1-5	few	CASSFQGNQPQHF	TGTGCCAGCAGTTTTCAGGGCAATCAGCCCCAGCATTTT
NA	TRBV9	TRBJ2-7	few	CASSVGSSKHEQYF	TGTGCCAGCAGCGTAGGAAGTAGCAAGCACGAGCAGTACTTC
NA	TRBV6-5	TRBJ1-1	NA	CASSYGDMNTEAFF	TGTGCCAGCAGTTACGGGGACATGAACACTGAAGCTTTCTTT
NA	TRBV5-4	TRBJ2-5	NA	CASSVEETQYF	TGTGCCAGCAGCGTAGAAGAGACCCAGTACTTC
NA	TRBV4-1	TRBJ1-1	few	CASSQAPAGNTEAFF	TGCGCCAGCAGCCAAGCGCCTGCGGGCAACACTGAAGCTTTCTTT
TRBD1	TRBV5-1	TRBJ2-5	NA	CASSSRARTGQETQYF	TGCGCCAGCAGCTCGCGGGCCCGAACGGGACAGGAGACCCAGTACTTC
TRBD1	TRBV5-1	TRBJ1-2	NA	CASSLEGAGGYTF	TGCGCCAGCAGCTTGGAGGGGGCAGGGGGCTACACCTTC
TRBD1	TRBV19	TRBJ2-5	few	CASSKGTVQETQYF	TGTGCCAGTAGTAAGGGGACAGTCCAAGAGACCCAGTACTTC
NA	TRBV2	TRBJ1-1	few	CASSGGDLNTEAFF	TGTGCCAGCAGTGGTGGGGACTTGAACACTGAAGCTTTCTTT
NA	TRBV9	TRBJ1-2	NA	CASSDYLGRDYGYTF	TGTGCCAGCAGCGATTATTTGGGCAGGGACTATGGCTACACCTTC